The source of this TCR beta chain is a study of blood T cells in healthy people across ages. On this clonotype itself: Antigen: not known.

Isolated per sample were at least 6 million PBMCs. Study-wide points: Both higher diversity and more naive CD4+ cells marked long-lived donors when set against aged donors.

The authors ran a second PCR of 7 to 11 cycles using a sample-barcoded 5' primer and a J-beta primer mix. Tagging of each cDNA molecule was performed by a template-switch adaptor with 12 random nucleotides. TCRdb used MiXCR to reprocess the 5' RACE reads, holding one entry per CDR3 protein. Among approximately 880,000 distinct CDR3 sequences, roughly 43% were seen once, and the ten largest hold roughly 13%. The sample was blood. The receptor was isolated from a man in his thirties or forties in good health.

CDR3 bases: TGTGCCTGGAGTGTAAACGCGCGGCGGGGTAACAATGAGCAGTTCTTC. This encodes CAWSVNARRGNNEQFF. The genes are TRBV30 and TRBJ2-1; possibly TRBD2 for D (6 bases). Germline V gene sequence: CDR1 GTSNPN, CDR2 SVGIG (reference sequence). CDR3 size: 16 residues. V was shortened by 0 bases and J by 5 bases, with 17 bases between the two germline ends.